Shown below are 13 T cell receptor beta chains from a single sample sequenced in a study of blood T cell repertoires in COVID-19 (dated by TCRdb to 2020 to 2022). Library creation used the immunoSEQ multiplex PCR assay. TCRdb retrieved this table from immuneACCESS and kept in-frame rearrangements only. Not all clones are present; in checked studies, unresolved V genes account for under half, and no reason is known for the remainder. The sample contains roughly 330,000 clones, approximately 90% of them found a single time. Jointly, the top ten make up more than 7.5% of the sample. Material: peripheral blood. The source is a man between 25 and 39 years old with COVID-19, enrolled during active disease.

V and J are TRBV2 and TRBJ1-3, with 7 bases lining up with TRBD1. The CDR3 contains 16 residues. Germline V CDR1 and CDR2: SNHLY, FYNNEI. V lost 3 bases, J lost 0 bases, and 5 bases stayed unmatched. The CDR3 sequence is CASSDRGLLSGNTIYF. The CDR3 region has the DNA TGTGCCAGCAGTGATAGGGGGCTCCTCTCTGGAAACACCATATATTTT.

V is TRBV15 and J is TRBJ1-1, with 7 bases lining up with TRBD1. The germline V gene has CDR1 LNHNV and CDR2 YYDKDF (reference sequence). The V and J ends lost 5 bases and 4 bases, in that order; junction bases with no gene match: 7. The CDR3 length is 14 residues. This chain's CDR3 is CATSRGTAATEAFF. The CDR3 DNA reads TGTGCCACCAGCCGGGGGACAGCGGCCACTGAAGCTTTCTTT. Full variable domain (rest looked up from reference TRBV15 and TRBJ1-1): DAMVIQNPRYQVTQFGKPVTLSCSQTLNHNVMYWYQQKSSQAPKLLFHYYDKDFNNEADTPDNFQSRRPNTSFCFLDIRSPGLGDTAMYLCATSRGTAATEAFFGQGTRLTVV.

This clone was seen a few times. V gene TRBV5-4 combines with J gene TRBJ2-3, with TRBD2 matching 8 bases. This CDR3 is 14 amino acids long. V shed 4 bases and J 0 bases; nucleotides not matched to a gene: 1. In germline, CDR1 is SGHNT, CDR2 YYREEE (reference sequence). The CDR3 loop is CASSLAGSTDTQYF. The CDR3 DNA is TGTGCCAGCAGCCTAGCGGGTAGCACAGATACGCAGTATTTT.

The J gene is TRBJ2-4, the V gene TRBV5-1, with 12 positions matching TRBD2. CDR3 length equals 20 residues. CDR1 and CDR2 (germline): SGHRS, YFSETQ. After removal of 0 bases from V and 1 base from J, the junction contained 11 bases not matched to a gene. As DNA, the CDR3 is TGCGCCAGCAGCTTGGTTTCGCTAGCGGGAGGGCCATATGCCAAAAACATTCAGTACTTC. Protein product: CASSLVSLAGGPYAKNIQYF.

The chain links TRBV5-6 to TRBJ1-5, with TRBD1 as a possible D gene (6 bases). Trimming stripped 3 bases from V and 4 bases from J, with 8 bases between. Germline assignment: CDR1 SGHDT and CDR2 YYEEEE. This CDR3 comprises 13 residues. The CDR3 spells CASSSDRNQPQHF. The CDR3 nucleotides are TGTGCCAGCAGCTCGGACAGAAATCAGCCCCAGCATTTT.

The chain links TRBV3-1 (or the pseudogene TRBV3-2) to TRBJ1-1; D is perhaps TRBD1 (6 bases). Germline assignment: CDR1 LGHDT and CDR2 YNNKEL (reference sequence). This CDR3 is built from 17 residues. Trimming removed 4 bases at V and 0 bases at J, with 18 bases between. CDR3 bases: TGTGCCAGCAGCCGTGCTTTCAGGGGACGGCTGAACACTGAAGCTTTCTTT. The encoded protein is CASSRAFRGRLNTEAFF.

CDR3 DNA sequence: TGTGCCAGCAGGCGCCGGGACAGGGGCTCCTACGAGCAGTACTTC. It specifies CASRRRDRGSYEQYF. The chain couples TRBV28 to TRBJ2-7, with 10 bases matching TRBD1. Trimming cost V 6 bases and J 0 bases; bases outside gene matches: 5. Germline V lookup: CDR1 MDHEN, CDR2 SYDVKM. CDR3 length: 15 amino acids.

J is TRBJ1-2 and V is TRBV11-2; a possible D gene is TRBD1 (6 bases). The V gene's germline CDR1 is SGHAT and CDR2 FQNNGV. Between the trimmed V and J ends, which lost 0 bases and 4 bases, there was a span of 12 bases. There are 15 residues in the CDR3. The CDR3 region is CASSLDLDSRYGYTF. CDR3 DNA: TGTGCCAGCAGCTTAGATCTGGACAGCCGCTATGGCTACACCTTC.

This chain connects TRBV15 to TRBJ1-2, with D uncertain. The V gene lost 0 bases and the J gene lost 7 bases, with 9 bases spanning the gap. In germline, CDR1 is LNHNV, CDR2 YYDKDF (reference sequence). The CDR3 spans 13 residues. The CDR3 DNA reads TGTGCCACCAGCAGAGATGGCGGGCTTGGCTACACCTTC. Amino acids: CATSRDGGLGYTF.

This chain links TRBV19 with TRBJ2-1, with 11 nucleotides matching TRBD2. This CDR3 has 15 residues. J gave up 6 bases and V 8 bases, and 9 bases lay outside the gene matches. Germline-derived CDR1 and CDR2 are LNHDA and SQIVND (reference sequence). The CDR3 DNA is TGTGCCAGTGGTGGAACTAGCGGGAGCCCCAATGAGCAGTTCTTC. It encodes CASGGTSGSPNEQFF.

The gene calls are TRBV7-2 and TRBJ1-2, with 7 bases identical to TRBD1. Germline values: CDR1 SGHTA, CDR2 FQGNSA. The V and J ends lost 2 bases and 5 bases, in that order; junction bases with no gene match: 5. This CDR3 is built from 14 residues. The CDR3 here is CASSLQGVRYGYTF. The DNA for the CDR3 is TGTGCCAGCAGCTTACAGGGGGTCCGGTATGGCTACACCTTC.

The CDR3 region has the DNA TGTGCCACCAGACTCACCCTAGCGGGGGGGAAAGATGAGCAGTTCTTC. It yields the protein CATRLTLAGGKDEQFF. The gene calls are TRBV24-1 and TRBJ2-1; 12 bases are shared with TRBD2. CDR3 length: 16 amino acids. Germline lookup yields CDR1 KGHDR and CDR2 SFDVKD. J was trimmed by 8 bases and V by 7 bases; bases with no gene match: 11.

The chain uses TRBV7-9 and TRBJ2-3, with 13 nucleotides matching TRBD2. This CDR3 comprises 15 residues. J lost 9 bases, V lost 5 bases, and 8 bases had no gene match. Looked up from germline, CDR1 is SEHNR and CDR2 is FQNEAQ (reference sequence). The CDR3 coding sequence is TGTGCCAGCAGCCCTACTAGCGGGGGGGCCAGCACGCAGTATTTT. Its translation is CASSPTSGGASTQYF. The full variable domain, with the rest looked up from reference TRBV7-9 and TRBJ2-3, is DTGVSQNPRHKITKRGQNVTFRCDPISEHNRLYWYRQTLGQGPEFLTYFQNEAQLEKSRLLSDRFSAERPKGSFSTLEIQRTEQGDSAMYLCASSPTSGGASTQYFGPGTRLTVL.